The 30 T cell receptor beta chains given below trace back to one sample, sequenced in a study of cytomegalovirus exposure and HLA in healthy donors. Method: immunoSEQ multiplex PCR; TCRdb's copy keeps in-frame clones and lacks some. The data show some 330,000 clones, just over 85% seen once. The sample comprised PBMCs. Receptors originate from a woman aged 18-30 years in good health and CMV-seronegative.

This chain links TRBV15 with TRBJ1-1; 7 nucleotides match TRBD1. J lost 0 bases, V lost 2 bases, and 6 bases had no gene match. From germline, CDR1 is LNHNV and CDR2 YYDKDF (reference sequence). The CDR3 loop spans 16 amino acids. The CDR3 here is CATSRSRTGMNTEAFF. The CDR3 DNA reads as TGTGCCACCAGCAGATCCCGGACAGGCATGAACACTGAAGCTTTCTTT.

The V gene is TRBV7-2, the J gene TRBJ2-3, with 15 bases aligning to TRBD2. J gave up 6 bases and V 3 bases, and 7 bases lay outside the gene matches. The CDR3 contains 17 residues. Germline V lookup: CDR1 SGHTA, CDR2 FQGNSA. CDR3 sequence reads: CASSFSGLAGGPDTQYF. In nucleotides, the CDR3 is TGTGCCAGCAGCTTTTCGGGACTAGCGGGAGGACCCGATACGCAGTATTTT.

This clone came up many times. The chain carries TRBV29-1 and TRBJ2-1, with 9 positions matching TRBD2. The CDR3 has 16 amino acids. Germline V gene sequence: CDR1 SQVTM, CDR2 ANQGSEA. V lost 6 bases to trimming and J lost 7 bases; unmatched junction nucleotides: 16. The chain's CDR3 is CSVRRSGVAGVNEQFF. In DNA, the CDR3 is TGCAGCGTCCGGAGGTCAGGAGTAGCGGGAGTGAATGAGCAGTTCTTC.

The rearrangement joins TRBV29-1 to TRBJ2-1; 9 positions agree with TRBD2. The V and J ends lost 4 bases and 0 bases, in that order; junction bases with no gene match: 4. The CDR3 is 15 residues long. CDR1 is SQVTM, CDR2 ANQGSEA, per germline. For the CDR3, the DNA is TGCAGCGTTGGACTAGCGGACCTCTCCTACAATGAGCAGTTCTTC. This encodes CSVGLADLSYNEQFF.

The V gene is TRBV10-3, the J gene TRBJ1-3; D is perhaps TRBD1 (5 bases). The germline V gene has CDR1 ENHRY and CDR2 SYGVKD. CDR3 length equals 16 residues. V shed 3 bases and J shed 0 bases, with 12 bases lying between them. CDR3 bases: TGTGCCATCAGTGACTCCACCGGGGGCTCTGGAAACACCATATATTTT. Translation gives CAISDSTGGSGNTIYF.

The chain couples TRBV5-1 to TRBJ1-2; 12 nucleotides match TRBD1. This CDR3 comprises 15 residues. V lost 4 bases to trimming and J lost 3 bases; unmatched junction nucleotides: 4. CDR1 is SGHRS and CDR2 is YFSETQ in the germline V gene. The CDR3 coding sequence is TGCGCCAGCAGCAAGGGACAGGGGGCGGACTATGGCTACACCTTC. It codes for CASSKGQGADYGYTF.

Points on this clone: The same CDR3 can be traced to other DNA sequences in this sample. The chain carries TRBV5-1 and TRBJ2-7; D is possibly TRBD2 (7 bases). The CDR3 sequence is 15 residues long. Germline V lookup: CDR1 SGHRS, CDR2 YFSETQ. V shed 5 bases and J shed 1 base, with 16 bases lying between them. The chain's CDR3 is CASSLLAGASYEQYF. CDR3 in DNA: TGCGCCAGCAGTTTATTGGCGGGGGCGTCCTACGAGCAGTACTTC. Based on the CDR3 plus reference TRBV5-1 and TRBJ2-7, the full variable domain is KAGVTQTPRYLIKTRGQQVTLSCSPISGHRSVSWYQQTPGQGLQFLFEYFSETQRNKGNFPGRFSGRQFSNSRSEMNVSTLELGDSALYLCASSLLAGASYEQYFGPGTRLTVT.

This rearrangement joins TRBV6-1 to TRBJ2-5, with 12 bases that match TRBD2. This CDR3 region has 16 residues. CDR1 and CDR2 (germline): MNHNS, SASEGT. Trimming cost V 2 bases and J 5 bases; bases outside gene matches: 6. The CDR3 reads CASSELAGGPSETQYF. In DNA, the CDR3 is TGTGCCAGCAGTGAACTAGCGGGAGGGCCCTCTGAGACCCAGTACTTC.

The rearrangement joins TRBV15 to TRBJ2-3; 13 bases match TRBD2. Germline values: CDR1 LNHNV, CDR2 YYDKDF (reference sequence). V trimming: 5 bases; J trimming: 1 base; junction bases outside the gene matches: 12. There are 19 residues in the CDR3. CDR3 sequence reads: CATSGPGTSGMIGTDTQYF. The CDR3 DNA reads TGTGCCACCAGCGGGCCCGGGACTAGCGGGATGATTGGCACAGATACGCAGTATTTT. Drawing the rest from reference TRBV15 and TRBJ2-3, the complete variable domain is DAMVIQNPRYQVTQFGKPVTLSCSQTLNHNVMYWYQQKSSQAPKLLFHYYDKDFNNEADTPDNFQSRRPNTSFCFLDIRSPGLGDTAMYLCATSGPGTSGMIGTDTQYFGPGTRLTVL.

The chain joins TRBV30 to TRBJ1-1; D is perhaps TRBD1 (6 bases). The CDR3 runs 12 residues. V was clipped by 3 bases and J by 11 bases, with 16 bases between them. Germline CDR1 reads GTSNPN; CDR2 reads SVGIG (reference sequence). CDR3: CAWSARQGNAFF. The CDR3 DNA reads as TGTGCCTGGAGCGCCCGGCAGGGGAATGCTTTCTTT.

This chain's CDR3 is CASSRAGNEQFF. Here the CDR3 DNA reads TGTGCCAGCAGCCGAGCGGGAAATGAGCAGTTCTTC. J is TRBJ2-1 and V is TRBV5-6, with 7 nucleotides matching TRBD2. Unmatched junction bases numbered 2, after V lost 4 bases and J lost 7 bases. The CDR3 consists of 12 residues. Looked up from germline, CDR1 is SGHDT and CDR2 is YYEEEE. Together with reference TRBV5-6 and TRBJ2-1, the CDR3 gives the full variable domain: DAGVTQSPTHLIKTRGQQVTLRCSPKSGHDTVSWYQQALGQGPQFIFQYYEEEERQRGNFPDRFSGHQFPNYSSELNVNALLLGDSALYLCASSRAGNEQFFGPGTRLTVL.

The chain uses TRBV28 and TRBJ2-1; D not certain. Germline V gene sequence: CDR1 MDHEN, CDR2 SYDVKM. The CDR3 sequence is 15 residues long. The ends were cut back, 5 bases at V and 6 bases at J, with 17 bases in the middle. The chain's CDR3 is CASSATPSSFNEQFF. In DNA form, the CDR3 reads TGTGCCAGCAGTGCAACACCCAGTAGCTTCAATGAGCAGTTCTTC.

The chain is built from TRBV5-6 and TRBJ2-7, with D perhaps matching TRBD2 (5 bases). The germline CDR1 and CDR2 sequences are SGHDT and YYEEEE. V gave up 4 bases and J gave up 9 bases, with 14 bases separating them. The length of the CDR3 is 12 residues. CDR3 DNA sequence: TGTGCCAGCAGCACCGGGGAGTGGGTGCAGTACTTC. Its translation is CASSTGEWVQYF.

The chain couples TRBV27 to TRBJ2-6; 7 bases are shared with TRBD1. The J segment lost 4 bases and the V segment lost 5 bases, leaving 20 bases of the junction unmatched. The CDR3 contains 20 residues. Per germline, CDR1 MNHEY and CDR2 SMNVEV (reference sequence). CDR3 coding DNA: TGTGCCAGCAGTGGCACGGCCCGGAGACAGGGTTCTTCAGGGGCCAACGTCCTGACTTTC. Protein: CASSGTARRQGSSGANVLTF.

CDR3 sequence: CASSFASGNTGELFF. DNA of the CDR3: TGTGCCAGCAGTTTCGCTAGCGGGAACACCGGGGAGCTGTTTTTT. This rearrangement joins TRBV27 to TRBJ2-2; 7 positions match TRBD2. This CDR3 comprises 15 residues. Germline-derived CDR1 and CDR2 are MNHEY and SMNVEV (reference sequence). J was trimmed by 1 base and V by 3 bases; bases with no gene match: 2.

The count of this clone is one. The V call is TRBV4-1, the J call TRBJ2-7; D unclear. The CDR3 extends over 14 amino acids. V dropped 1 base and J dropped 3 bases, with 10 bases sitting between them. CDR1 is MGHRA and CDR2 is YSYEKL in the germline V gene. CDR3 nucleotide sequence: TGCGCCAGCAGCCAAGTATTGGCCGTCTACGAGCAGTACTTC. This translates into CASSQVLAVYEQYF.

The chain joins TRBV7-3 to TRBJ1-1, with TRBD1 identical over 10 bases. The CDR3 has 15 amino acids. Trimming cost V 3 bases and J 3 bases; bases outside gene matches: 4. Per the germline V gene, CDR1 is SGHTA and CDR2 is FQGTGA. The DNA for the CDR3 is TGTGCCAGCAGCTTCTCGGACAGGGGGGACACTGAAGCTTTCTTT. This sequence encodes CASSFSDRGDTEAFF. Full variable domain (rest looked up from reference TRBV7-3 and TRBJ1-1): GAGVSQTPSNKVTEKGKYVELRCDPISGHTALYWYRQSLGQGPEFLIYFQGTGAADDSGLPNDRFFAVRPEGSVSTLKIQRTERGDSAVYLCASSFSDRGDTEAFFGQGTRLTVV.

The DNA of the CDR3 is TGTGCCAGCAGTGACTATATGCGGGGCGCGGGAGAGACCCAGTACTTC. Translation gives CASSDYMRGAGETQYF. This chain links TRBV25-1 with TRBJ2-5; tentative D call: TRBD2 (6 bases). The V gene's germline CDR1 is MGHDK and CDR2 SYGVNS. V dropped 3 bases and J dropped 4 bases, with 18 bases sitting between them. The CDR3 is made up of 16 amino acids.

The chain combines TRBV7-9 with TRBJ2-5; 11 bases align to TRBD2. The CDR3 contains 16 residues. Germline V gene lookup returns CDR1 SEHNR and CDR2 FQNEAQ (reference sequence). J lost 0 bases, V lost 5 bases, and 5 bases had no gene match. This chain's CDR3 is CASSPWTSGYQETQYF. The CDR3 coding sequence is TGTGCCAGCAGCCCATGGACTAGCGGGTACCAAGAGACCCAGTACTTC.

This clone was recorded a few times. V is TRBV9 and J is TRBJ2-1, with TRBD2 matching over 8 bases. With V trimmed by 3 bases and J by 1 base, 3 bases remained unmatched. The CDR3 totals 15 residues. Germline V gene data show CDR1 as SGDLS and CDR2 as YYNGEE. The CDR3 is CASSARLASYNEQFF. The DNA of the CDR3 is TGTGCCAGCAGCGCGCGACTAGCGTCCTACAATGAGCAGTTCTTC.

This clone was found once. The chain links TRBV18 to TRBJ2-3; tentatively, D is TRBD2 (5 bases). CDR1 is KGHSH and CDR2 is LQKENI in the germline V gene. Trimming pared 5 bases from V and 9 bases from J, leaving 15 bases between. The CDR3 contains 13 residues. As DNA, the CDR3 is TGTGCCAGCTCAGCTGGGTCGGAGCGGACGCAGTATTTT. Protein sequence: CASSAGSERTQYF. Full variable domain (remainder filled in from reference TRBV18 and TRBJ2-3): NAGVMQNPRHLVRRRGQEARLRCSPMKGHSHVYWYRQLPEEGLKFMVYLQKENIIDESGMPKERFSAEFPKEGPSILRIQQVVRGDSAAYFCASSAGSERTQYFGPGTRLTVL.

The chain is built from TRBV7-2 and TRBJ2-1; 14 nucleotides match TRBD2. Losses at the gene ends were 5 bases for V and 9 bases for J; bases not matched to a gene: 6. The CDR3 totals 15 residues. Germline loops: CDR1 SGHTA, CDR2 FQGNSA. The CDR3 region is CASSPRLAGGIEQFF. The CDR3 DNA is TGTGCCAGCAGCCCTCGACTAGCGGGAGGGATTGAGCAGTTCTTC.

J is TRBJ1-5 and V is TRBV5-8; 7 bases are shared with TRBD1. The V gene end was trimmed by 4 bases and the J gene end by 0 bases; junction bases not matched to a gene: 10. The CDR3 extends over 17 amino acids. The germline gives CDR1 SGHTS, CDR2 YDEGEE. The CDR3 sequence is CASSVPGTANSNQPQHF. Here the CDR3 DNA reads TGTGCCAGCAGCGTCCCCGGGACAGCAAATAGCAATCAGCCCCAGCATTTT.

V is TRBV9 and J is TRBJ2-2; unclear D gene. With 4 bases removed from V and 3 bases from J, the gap between germline ends came to 7 bases. This CDR3 is 13 amino acids long. CDR1 and CDR2 from the germline V gene are SGDLS and YYNGEE. The CDR3 is CASSPDYTGELFF. The CDR3 DNA sequence: TGTGCCAGCAGCCCCGACTACACCGGGGAGCTGTTTTTT.

The chain joins TRBV10-3 to TRBJ2-7; 8 nucleotides line up with TRBD1. In germline, CDR1 is ENHRY, CDR2 SYGVKD. V gave up 6 bases and J gave up 5 bases; unmatched junction bases: 3. The length of the CDR3 is 12 residues. CDR3 DNA: TGTGCCATCAGGGACAGGGCGGACGAGCAGTACTTC. This sequence encodes CAIRDRADEQYF.

The chain is built from TRBV28 and TRBJ2-7; maybe TRBD1 (6 bases). This CDR3 has 12 amino acids. V gave up 5 bases and J gave up 6 bases, with 11 bases separating them. Germline CDR1 reads MDHEN; CDR2 reads SYDVKM. CDR3 bases: TGTGCCAGCAGTAGAACAGGGACCGAGCAGTACTTC. It codes for CASSRTGTEQYF.

V usage is TRBV18 and J usage is TRBJ1-3; possible D gene TRBD1, 5 bases. The CDR3 is 15 amino acids. The V gene lost 2 bases and the J gene lost 3 bases, with 11 bases spanning the gap. Germline lookup yields CDR1 KGHSH and CDR2 LQKENI. CDR3 sequence reads: CASSPFREGGNTIYF. The CDR3 DNA follows: TGTGCCAGCTCACCATTCAGGGAAGGTGGAAACACCATATATTTT.

V gene TRBV27 combines with J gene TRBJ2-1; 12 positions agree with TRBD2. Germline lookup yields CDR1 MNHEY and CDR2 SMNVEV (reference sequence). The CDR3 is 14 residues long. Trimming cost V 8 bases and J 10 bases; bases outside gene matches: 9. The CDR3 sequence is CASVLLAGGREQFF. CDR3 nucleotide sequence: TGTGCCAGCGTTCTACTAGCGGGAGGTAGGGAGCAGTTCTTC.

The V gene is TRBV7-3, the J gene TRBJ2-7, with D perhaps TRBD1 (6 bases). V lost 3 bases to trimming and J lost 2 bases, with 14 bases between them. Germline V gene lookup returns CDR1 SGHTA and CDR2 FQGTGA. This CDR3 comprises 15 residues. The CDR3 loop reads CASSLTGPLPYEQYF. In DNA, the CDR3 is TGTGCCAGCAGCTTGACAGGTCCTTTACCCTACGAGCAGTACTTC.

This clone turned up a few times. CDR3 sequence reads: CASSPDWELNTEAFF. Written as DNA, the CDR3 is TGTGCCAGCAGCCCAGACTGGGAGTTGAACACTGAAGCTTTCTTT. The chain couples TRBV6-5 to TRBJ1-1; the D is unclear. Germline V gene sequence: CDR1 MNHEY, CDR2 SVGAGI. Trimming removed 6 bases at V and 0 bases at J, with 14 bases between. CDR3 length: 15 amino acids.